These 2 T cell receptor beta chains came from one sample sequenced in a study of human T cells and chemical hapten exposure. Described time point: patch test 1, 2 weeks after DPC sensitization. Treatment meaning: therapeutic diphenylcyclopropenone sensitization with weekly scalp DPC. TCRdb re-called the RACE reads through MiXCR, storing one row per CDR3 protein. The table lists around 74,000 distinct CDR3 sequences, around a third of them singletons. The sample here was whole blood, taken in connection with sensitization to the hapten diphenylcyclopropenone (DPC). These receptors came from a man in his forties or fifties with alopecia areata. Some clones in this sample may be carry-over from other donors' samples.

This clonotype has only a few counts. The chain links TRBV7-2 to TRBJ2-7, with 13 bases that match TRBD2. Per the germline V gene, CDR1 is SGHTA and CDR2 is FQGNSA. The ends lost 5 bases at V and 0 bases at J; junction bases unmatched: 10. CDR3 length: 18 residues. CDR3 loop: CASSPRTSGRPRSYEQYF. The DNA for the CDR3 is TGTGCCAGCAGCCCCAGGACTAGCGGGAGACCCCGCTCCTACGAGCAGTACTTC. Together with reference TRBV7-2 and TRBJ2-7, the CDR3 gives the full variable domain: GAGVSQSPSNKVTEKGKDVELRCDPISGHTALYWYRQSLGQGLEFLIYFQGNSAPDKSGLPSDRFSAERTGGSVSTLTIQRTQQEDSAVYLCASSPRTSGRPRSYEQYFGPGTRLTVT.

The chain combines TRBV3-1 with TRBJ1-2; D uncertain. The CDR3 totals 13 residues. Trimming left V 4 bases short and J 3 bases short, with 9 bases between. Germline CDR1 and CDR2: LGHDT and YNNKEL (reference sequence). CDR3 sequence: CASSLDRDYGYTF. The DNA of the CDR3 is TGTGCCAGCAGCCTCGACCGAGACTATGGCTACACCTTC.